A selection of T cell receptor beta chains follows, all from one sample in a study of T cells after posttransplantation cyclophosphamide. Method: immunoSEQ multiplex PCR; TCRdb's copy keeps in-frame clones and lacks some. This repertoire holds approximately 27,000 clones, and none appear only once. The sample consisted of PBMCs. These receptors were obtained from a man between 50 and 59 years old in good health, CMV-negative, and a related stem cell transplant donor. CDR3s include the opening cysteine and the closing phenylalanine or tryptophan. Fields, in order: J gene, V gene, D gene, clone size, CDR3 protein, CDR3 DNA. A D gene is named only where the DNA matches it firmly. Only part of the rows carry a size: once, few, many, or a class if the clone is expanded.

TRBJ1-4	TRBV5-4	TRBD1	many	CASSRTGSNEKLFF	TGTGCCAGCAGCAGGACAGGGTCTAATGAAAAACTGTTTTTT
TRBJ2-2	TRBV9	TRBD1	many	CASSVVQQGTGELFF	TGTGCCAGCAGCGTAGTCCAACAGGGGACCGGGGAGCTGTTTTTT
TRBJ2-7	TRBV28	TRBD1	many	CASSPPGQAHQYF	TGTGCCAGCAGTCCCCCCGGACAGGCACATCAGTACTTC
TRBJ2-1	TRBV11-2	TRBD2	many	CASSAWTSGRGDEQFF	TGTGCCAGCAGCGCCTGGACTAGCGGGAGGGGGGATGAGCAGTTCTTC
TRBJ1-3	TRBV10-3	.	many	CAISERGSGNTIYF	TGTGCCATCAGTGAGCGGGGCTCTGGAAACACCATATATTTT
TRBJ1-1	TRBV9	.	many	CASSVAKHTEAFF	TGTGCCAGCAGCGTAGCGAAGCACACTGAAGCTTTCTTT
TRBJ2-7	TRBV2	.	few	CASSRPRDEQYF	TGTGCCAGCAGTAGGCCGCGGGACGAGCAGTACTTC
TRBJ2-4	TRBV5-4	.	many	CASSLGRGSLAKNIQYF	TGTGCCAGCAGCTTGGGCAGGGGCTCTTTAGCCAAAAACATTCAGTACTTC
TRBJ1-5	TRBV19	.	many	CASSKNRAWEQPQHF	TGTGCCAGTAGTAAAAACAGGGCCTGGGAACAGCCCCAGCATTTT
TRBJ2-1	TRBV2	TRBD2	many	CASTQGASGRENEQFF	TGTGCCAGCACCCAGGGGGCTAGCGGGAGGGAAAATGAGCAGTTCTTC
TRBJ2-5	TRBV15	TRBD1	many	CATSRDGPETGSETQYF	TGTGCCACCAGCAGAGATGGTCCCGAGACAGGGTCAGAGACCCAGTACTTC
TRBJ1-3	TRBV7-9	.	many	CASSFADGDTIYF	TGTGCCAGCAGCTTTGCTGATGGAGACACCATATATTTT
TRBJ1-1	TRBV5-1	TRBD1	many	CASRKLETQGPPFF	TGCGCCAGCAGAAAGCTCGAAACACAGGGGCCTCCTTTCTTT
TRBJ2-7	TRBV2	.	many	CASSDFGGANYEQYF	TGTGCCAGCAGTGACTTTGGGGGGGCCAACTACGAGCAGTACTTC
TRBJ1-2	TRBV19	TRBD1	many	CASRDLGQAGYTF	TGTGCCAGTAGAGACCTGGGACAGGCTGGCTACACCTTC
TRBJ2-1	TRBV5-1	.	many	CASSGGSHNEQFF	TGCGCCAGCAGTGGGGGCTCCCACAATGAGCAGTTCTTC
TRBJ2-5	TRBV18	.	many	CASSPRPGRSLGETQYF	TGTGCCAGCTCACCACGTCCAGGGAGGTCCCTAGGAGAGACCCAGTACTTC
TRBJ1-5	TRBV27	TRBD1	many	CASSWGQNQPQHF	TGTGCCAGCAGTTGGGGACAGAATCAGCCCCAGCATTTT
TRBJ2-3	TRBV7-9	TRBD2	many	CASSWPSGSTDTQYF	TGTGCCAGCAGCTGGCCTAGCGGAAGCACAGATACGCAGTATTTT
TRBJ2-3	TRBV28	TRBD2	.	CASSQTSGGTDTQYF	TGTGCCAGCAGCCAGACTAGCGGGGGCACAGATACGCAGTATTTT
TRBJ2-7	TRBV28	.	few	CASSLLPRGEQYF	TGTGCCAGCAGTTTACTTCCACGAGGCGAGCAGTACTTC
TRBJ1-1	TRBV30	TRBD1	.	CAWKIRDRNTEAFF	TGTGCCTGGAAGATCCGGGACAGGAACACTGAAGCTTTCTTT
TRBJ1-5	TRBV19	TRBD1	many	CASSTGWGTGGGYGNQPQHF	TGTGCCAGTAGTACGGGTTGGGGGACAGGGGGAGGTTATGGCAATCAGCCCCAGCATTTT
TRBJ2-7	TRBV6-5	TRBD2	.	CASSLGRAGEQYF	TGTGCCAGCAGTTTGGGGAGGGCTGGCGAGCAGTACTTC
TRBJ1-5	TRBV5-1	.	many	CASSTDTGNNQPQHF	TGCGCCAGCAGCACGGACACAGGGAACAATCAGCCCCAGCATTTT
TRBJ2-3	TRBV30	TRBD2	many	CAWVGRSTDTQYF	TGTGCCTGGGTCGGGAGGAGCACAGATACGCAGTATTTT
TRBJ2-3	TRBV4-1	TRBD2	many	CASSQGLAGAKDTQYF	TGCGCCAGCAGCCAGGGACTAGCGGGAGCAAAAGATACGCAGTATTTT
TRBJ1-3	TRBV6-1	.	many	CASRTGLLGGNTIYF	TGTGCCAGCAGGACGGGACTTTTGGGAGGAAACACCATATATTTT
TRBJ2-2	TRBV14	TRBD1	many	CASSQGLWQGASWGELFF	TGTGCCAGCAGCCAAGGATTGTGGCAGGGGGCATCGTGGGGGGAGCTGTTTTTT
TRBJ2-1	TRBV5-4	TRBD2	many	CASSPDPGGARDEQFF	TGTGCCAGCAGCCCCGATCCCGGGGGGGCCAGGGATGAGCAGTTCTTC
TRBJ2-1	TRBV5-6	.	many	CASSSGSSYNEQFF	TGTGCCAGCAGCTCTGGGAGCTCCTACAATGAGCAGTTCTTC
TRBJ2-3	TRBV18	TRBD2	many	CASSPVAGSTDTQYF	TGTGCCAGCTCACCGGTAGCGGGGAGCACAGATACGCAGTATTTT
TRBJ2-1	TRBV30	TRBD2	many	CAWSWPAGGSGEQFF	TGTGCCTGGAGTTGGCCAGCGGGAGGTAGCGGTGAGCAGTTCTTC
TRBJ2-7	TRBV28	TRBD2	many	CASSSAGTSGNEQYF	TGTGCCAGCAGCAGTGCAGGGACTAGCGGCAACGAGCAGTACTTC
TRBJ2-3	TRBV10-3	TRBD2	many	CAISGTSGRDTQYF	TGTGCCATCAGCGGGACTAGCGGGAGGGATACGCAGTATTTT
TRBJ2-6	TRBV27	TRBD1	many	CASSLLTGGFSSGANVLTF	TGTGCCAGCAGTTTATTAACAGGGGGCTTCAGCTCTGGGGCCAACGTCCTGACTTTC
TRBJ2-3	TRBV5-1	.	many	CASIRDLATDTQYF	TGCGCCAGCATCCGGGACTTAGCGACAGATACGCAGTATTTT
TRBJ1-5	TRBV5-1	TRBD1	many	CASSLGGQAGNQPQHF	TGCGCCAGCAGCCTGGGGGGACAGGCGGGCAATCAGCCCCAGCATTTT
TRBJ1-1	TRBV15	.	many	CATSRGFRGSDTEAFF	TGTGCCACCAGCAGAGGTTTCCGGGGGTCGGACACTGAAGCTTTCTTT
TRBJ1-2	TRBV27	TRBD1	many	CASRAAGTGGFYGYTF	TGTGCCAGCAGGGCCGCCGGGACAGGGGGGTTCTATGGCTACACCTTC
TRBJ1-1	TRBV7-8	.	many	CASSLMVGGLLNTEAFF	TGTGCCAGCAGCTTAATGGTCGGGGGGCTCTTGAACACTGAAGCTTTCTTT
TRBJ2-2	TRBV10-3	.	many	CASCTSKVGDGELFF	TGTGCCAGCTGTACTAGCAAAGTAGGGGACGGGGAGCTGTTTTTT
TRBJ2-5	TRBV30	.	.	CAWSITDTPGQYF	TGTGCCTGGAGTATTACGGACACCCCCGGGCAGTACTTC
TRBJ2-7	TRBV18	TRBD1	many	CASSPGQGINYEQYF	TGTGCCAGCTCGCCGGGACAGGGGATAAACTACGAGCAGTACTTC
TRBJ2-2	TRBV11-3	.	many	CASSLAQSPGELFF	TGTGCCAGCAGCTTAGCGCAGTCTCCCGGGGAGCTGTTTTTT
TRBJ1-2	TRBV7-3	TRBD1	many	CASSSPGQSQYGYTF	TGTGCCAGCAGCTCTCCGGGACAGTCCCAATATGGCTACACCTTC
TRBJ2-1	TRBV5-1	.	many	CASSLQTGTPYNEQFF	TGCGCCAGCAGCCTCCAAACCGGGACTCCATACAATGAGCAGTTCTTC
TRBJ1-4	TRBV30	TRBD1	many	CAWSVPGTANEKLFF	TGTGCCTGGAGTGTACCCGGGACAGCTAATGAAAAACTGTTTTTT
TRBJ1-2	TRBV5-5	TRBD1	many	CASSLWQGAGYTF	TGTGCCAGCAGCTTGTGGCAGGGGGCGGGCTACACCTTC
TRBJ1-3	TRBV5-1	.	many	CASSMSAGNTIYF	TGCGCCAGCAGCATGTCAGCTGGAAACACCATATATTTT
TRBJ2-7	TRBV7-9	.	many	CASSLVTYGQTYEQYF	TGTGCCAGCAGCTTAGTTACCTATGGACAGACCTACGAGCAGTACTTC
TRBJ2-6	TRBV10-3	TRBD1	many	CAISDRGIGANVLTF	TGTGCCATCAGTGACAGGGGGATTGGGGCCAACGTCCTGACTTTC
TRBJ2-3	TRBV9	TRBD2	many	CASSVEAGGPSPDTQYF	TGTGCCAGCAGCGTAGAAGCGGGAGGGCCGAGCCCAGATACGCAGTATTTT
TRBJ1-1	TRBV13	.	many	CASSPRTVFEAFF	TGTGCCAGCAGCCCCCGGACAGTCTTTGAAGCTTTCTTT
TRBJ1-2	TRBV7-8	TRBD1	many	CASSLISGTGGTGYTF	TGTGCCAGCAGCTTAATCTCCGGGACAGGGGGAACTGGCTACACCTTC
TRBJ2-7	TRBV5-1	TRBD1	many	CASSSQGQGFRREQYF	TGCGCCAGCAGCTCCCAGGGACAGGGGTTTAGGAGGGAGCAGTACTTC
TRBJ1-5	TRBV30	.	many	CAWSSGSGQPQHF	TGTGCCTGGAGTTCCGGGAGTGGGCAGCCCCAGCATTTT